These T cell receptor beta chains were read from a single sample in a study of regulatory T cells. Generated by immunoSEQ multiplex PCR, the TCRdb table keeps only in-frame clones and is missing some. Seen here are about 9,500 clones, about 87% observed once, and the top ten hold over 9.5%. The material sequenced was CD8+ T cells sorted from blood. The receptors were sampled from a person in their late teens or twenties with CD3G deficiency. CDR3s leave out the opening cysteine and the closing phenylalanine or tryptophan. Size values are once, few and many counts, or a class for expanded clones, and some rows have none.

cdr3_aa v_call clone_size j_call
ASSYGYGYT TRBV6-6 NA TRBJ1-2
ASSSIFQPQH TRBV5-6 NA TRBJ1-5
ASRGSGSHEQY TRBV10-2 once TRBJ2-7
ASSLTMNTEAF TRBV28 NA TRBJ1-1
ASGDTLGETQY TRBV6-1 once TRBJ2-5
ASSKHRDMNTEAF TRBV19 NA TRBJ1-1
ASSPTGLYGYT TRBV28 NA TRBJ1-2
ASSPGGSLDREQY TRBV18 NA TRBJ2-7
ASSPRSGTGTYEQY TRBV7-8 NA TRBJ2-7
ASSAIQGVDSPLH TRBV6-1 once TRBJ1-6
ASSGVRTSNQPQH TRBV19 NA TRBJ1-5
ASSLGQGRNEAF TRBV5-1 NA TRBJ1-1
ASKTGRSGELF TRBV19 NA TRBJ2-2
ASSLNHRGQVSTYEQY TRBV28 NA TRBJ2-7
ASSPRILGLAGGPTGELF TRBV28 NA TRBJ2-2
ASSEKYSNTEAF TRBV6-1 NA TRBJ1-1
ASSPDPGREQY TRBV7-8 NA TRBJ2-7
ASSLGQGDDEQY TRBV5-1 NA TRBJ2-7